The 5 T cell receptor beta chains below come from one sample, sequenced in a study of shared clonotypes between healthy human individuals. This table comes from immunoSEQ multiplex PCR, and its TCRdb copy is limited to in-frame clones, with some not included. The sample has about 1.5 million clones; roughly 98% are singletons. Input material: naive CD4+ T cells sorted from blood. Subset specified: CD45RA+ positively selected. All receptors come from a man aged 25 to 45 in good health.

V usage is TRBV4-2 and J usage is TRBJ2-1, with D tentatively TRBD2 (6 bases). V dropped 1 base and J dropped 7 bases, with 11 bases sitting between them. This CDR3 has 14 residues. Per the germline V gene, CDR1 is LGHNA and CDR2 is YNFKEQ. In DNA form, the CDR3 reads TGTGCCAGCAGCCAAGGCCCCGCGGGGAATGAGCAGTTCTTC. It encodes CASSQGPAGNEQFF.

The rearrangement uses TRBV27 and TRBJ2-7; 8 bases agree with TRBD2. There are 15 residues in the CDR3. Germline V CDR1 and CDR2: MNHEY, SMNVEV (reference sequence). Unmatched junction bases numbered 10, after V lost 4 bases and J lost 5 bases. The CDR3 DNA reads TGTGCCAGCAGTTATCTTAGAGCGGGAGAAAACGAGCAGTACTTC. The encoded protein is CASSYLRAGENEQYF.

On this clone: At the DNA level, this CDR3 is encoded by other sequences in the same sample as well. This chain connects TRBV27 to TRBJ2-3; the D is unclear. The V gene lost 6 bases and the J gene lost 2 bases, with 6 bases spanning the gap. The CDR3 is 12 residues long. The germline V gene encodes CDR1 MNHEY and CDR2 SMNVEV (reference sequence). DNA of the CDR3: TGTGCCAGCAGCTCATACACAGATACGCAGTATTTT. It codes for CASSSYTDTQYF.

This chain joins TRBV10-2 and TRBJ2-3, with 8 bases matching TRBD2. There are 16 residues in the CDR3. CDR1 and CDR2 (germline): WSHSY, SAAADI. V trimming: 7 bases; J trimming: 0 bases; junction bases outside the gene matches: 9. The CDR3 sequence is CASKSRSGNSTDTQYF. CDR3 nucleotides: TGCGCCAGCAAGAGCCGTAGCGGGAACAGCACAGATACGCAGTATTTT.

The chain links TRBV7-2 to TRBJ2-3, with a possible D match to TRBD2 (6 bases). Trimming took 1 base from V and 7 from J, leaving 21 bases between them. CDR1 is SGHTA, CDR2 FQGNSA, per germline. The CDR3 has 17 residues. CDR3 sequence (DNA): TGTGCCAGCAGCTTAGTTCAAGGAAGCGGAGGGAGGAATACGCAGTATTTT. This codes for CASSLVQGSGGRNTQYF.